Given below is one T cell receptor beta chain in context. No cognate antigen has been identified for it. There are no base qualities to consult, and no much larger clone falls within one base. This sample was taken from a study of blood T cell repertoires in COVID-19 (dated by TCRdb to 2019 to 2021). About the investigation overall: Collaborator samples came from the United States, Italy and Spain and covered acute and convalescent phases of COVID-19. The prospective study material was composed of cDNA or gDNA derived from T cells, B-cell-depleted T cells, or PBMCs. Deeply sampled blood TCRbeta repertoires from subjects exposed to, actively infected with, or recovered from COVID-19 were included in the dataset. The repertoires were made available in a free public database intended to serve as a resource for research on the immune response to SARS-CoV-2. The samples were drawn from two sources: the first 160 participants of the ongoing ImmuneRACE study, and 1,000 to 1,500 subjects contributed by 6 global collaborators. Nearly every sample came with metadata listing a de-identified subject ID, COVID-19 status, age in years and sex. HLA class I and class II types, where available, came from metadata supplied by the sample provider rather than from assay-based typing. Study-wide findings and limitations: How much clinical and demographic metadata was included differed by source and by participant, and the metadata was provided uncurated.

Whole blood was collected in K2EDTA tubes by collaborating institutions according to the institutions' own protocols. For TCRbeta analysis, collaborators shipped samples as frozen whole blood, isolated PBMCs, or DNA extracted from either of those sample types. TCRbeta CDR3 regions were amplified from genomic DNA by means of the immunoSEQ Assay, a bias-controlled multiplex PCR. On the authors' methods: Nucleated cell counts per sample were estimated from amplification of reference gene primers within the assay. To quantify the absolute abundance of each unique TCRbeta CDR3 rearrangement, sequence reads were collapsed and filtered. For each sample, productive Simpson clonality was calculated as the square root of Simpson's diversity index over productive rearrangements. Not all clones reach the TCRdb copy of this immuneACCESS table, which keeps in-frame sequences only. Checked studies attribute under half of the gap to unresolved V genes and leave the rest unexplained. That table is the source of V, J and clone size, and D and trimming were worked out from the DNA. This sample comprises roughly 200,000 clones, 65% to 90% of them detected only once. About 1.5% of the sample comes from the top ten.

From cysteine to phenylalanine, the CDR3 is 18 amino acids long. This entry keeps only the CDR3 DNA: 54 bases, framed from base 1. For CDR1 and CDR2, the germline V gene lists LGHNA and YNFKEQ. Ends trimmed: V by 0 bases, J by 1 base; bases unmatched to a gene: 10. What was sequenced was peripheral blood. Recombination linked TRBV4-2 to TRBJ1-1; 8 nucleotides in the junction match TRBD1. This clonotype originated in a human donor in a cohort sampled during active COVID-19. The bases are TGTGCCAGCAGCCAAGAGAACCCGGCGACAGGGGCGAACACTGAAGCTTTCTTT. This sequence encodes CASSQENPATGANTEAFF.